Listed below are T cell receptor beta chains from one sample, sequenced in a study of OX40 agonist ivuxolimab in advanced cancers. Repertoires were generated with immunoSEQ multiplex PCR, while TCRdb's copy carries only in-frame clones and drops some. Of under 80,000 clones listed, about 92% are singletons. The source material was CD4+ or CD8+ T cells sorted from blood, sampled in a trial of the OX40 agonist ivuxolimab. The receptors here all came from an adult with an advanced solid tumor such as melanoma, head and neck, liver or kidney cancer. Each CDR3 is given with its conserved first and last residue. D genes are given only for firm matches. Size is omitted from some rows. Given values are once, few, many or a class for expanded clones.

abundance: NA; j_gene: TRBJ2-1; v_gene: TRBV4-1; d_gene: NA; CDR3nt: TGCGCCAGCAGCCCCGGGGCTACTACCGGGAATGAGCAGTTCTTC; CDR3aa: CASSPGATTGNEQFF
abundance: once; j_gene: TRBJ1-2; v_gene: TRBV27; d_gene: TRBD1; CDR3nt: TGTGCCAGCAGCTACACCGGGACAGGGGCCGGCTACACCTTC; CDR3aa: CASSYTGTGAGYTF
abundance: NA; j_gene: TRBJ1-2; v_gene: TRBV5-1; d_gene: NA; CDR3nt: TGCGCCAGCAGCTCCGGGGGCGGCAGGGAGGGCTACACCTTC; CDR3aa: CASSSGGGREGYTF
abundance: NA; j_gene: TRBJ1-5; v_gene: TRBV27; d_gene: TRBD1; CDR3nt: TGTGCCAGCAGTCCAGCTGGGAGGGGGCGGTATCAGCCCCAGCATTTT; CDR3aa: CASSPAGRGRYQPQHF
abundance: NA; j_gene: TRBJ2-7; v_gene: TRBV5-4; d_gene: NA; CDR3nt: TGTGCCAGCACTCGCGACAGGGGAGGGGTTTACGAGCAGTACTTC; CDR3aa: CASTRDRGGVYEQYF
abundance: NA; j_gene: TRBJ1-5; v_gene: TRBV19; d_gene: NA; CDR3nt: TGTGCCAGTAGTATATACGGGGAAGGCAATCAGCCCCAGCATTTT; CDR3aa: CASSIYGEGNQPQHF
abundance: once; j_gene: TRBJ2-7; v_gene: TRBV11-2; d_gene: TRBD1; CDR3nt: TGTGCCAGCAGCTTCCACGGACAGGGTCCCTACGAGCAGTACTTC; CDR3aa: CASSFHGQGPYEQYF
abundance: once; j_gene: TRBJ2-7; v_gene: TRBV5-1; d_gene: NA; CDR3nt: TGCGCCAGCAGCTTGGCCAGGACCTACGAGCAGTACTTC; CDR3aa: CASSLARTYEQYF
abundance: NA; j_gene: TRBJ2-2; v_gene: TRBV27; d_gene: NA; CDR3nt: TGTGCCAGCAGTTTATCGGCAGGGAGCACCGGGGAGCTGTTTTTT; CDR3aa: CASSLSAGSTGELFF
abundance: NA; j_gene: TRBJ2-1; v_gene: TRBV12-5; d_gene: NA; CDR3nt: TGTGCTAGTGGTTTGCCCGGTTTGAGCTCCTACAATGAGCAGTTCTTC; CDR3aa: CASGLPGLSSYNEQFF
abundance: once; j_gene: TRBJ2-3; v_gene: TRBV10-3; d_gene: TRBD2; CDR3nt: TGTGCCATCAGTGAGTCCTGGCTAGCGGGGGGCACAGATACGCAGTATTTT; CDR3aa: CAISESWLAGGTDTQYF